These 26 T cell receptor beta chains came from one sample sequenced in a study of beta chain features in type 1 diabetes. The isolated RNA, all of it, was reverse transcribed, so expressed TCRB transcripts were what got sequenced. TCRdb's copy holds only in-frame clones and misses some; the assay was immunoSEQ multiplex PCR. The sample contains approximately 150,000 clones, roughly 9.7% of which appear only once. The sequencing input was central memory CD4+ T cells from blood. Every receptor here comes from a woman aged 40-49 years in good health.

This chain uses TRBV6-5 with TRBJ1-2; no reliable D call. Trimming removed 6 bases at V and 4 bases at J, with 9 bases between. The CDR3 totals 12 residues. CDR1 is MNHEY, CDR2 SVGAGI, per germline. For the CDR3, the DNA is TGTGCCAGCAGCCCTAATCTCTATGGCTACACCTTC. This translates into CASSPNLYGYTF.

The chain carries TRBV18 and TRBJ1-5, with 11 bases aligning to TRBD1. The germline gives CDR1 KGHSH, CDR2 LQKENI. The CDR3 runs to 13 residues. The V segment lost 8 bases and the J segment 5 bases; nucleotides outside the gene matches: 2. CDR3 coding DNA: TGTGCCAGCGGACAGGGGGCAGATCAGCCCCAGCATTTT. It is translated as CASGQGADQPQHF. The full variable domain, with the rest looked up from reference TRBV18 and TRBJ1-5, is NAGVMQNPRHLVRRRGQEARLRCSPMKGHSHVYWYRQLPEEGLKFMVYLQKENIIDESGMPKERFSAEFPKEGPSILRIQQVVRGDSAAYFCASGQGADQPQHFGDGTRLSIL.

This chain uses TRBV10-3 with TRBJ2-1; TRBD2 agrees at 8 bases. The CDR3 contains 13 residues. CDR1 is ENHRY, CDR2 SYGVKD, per germline. The V segment lost 6 bases and the J segment 7 bases; nucleotides outside the gene matches: 5. The CDR3 bases are TGTGCCATCAGAATTAGCGGGGTGAATGAGCAGTTCTTC. Amino acid sequence: CAIRISGVNEQFF.

A single count supports this clone. This chain joins TRBV18 and TRBJ2-5; TRBD2 matches at 10 bases. The J call is doubtful: the DNA matches TRBJ2-7 better. This CDR3 is built from 16 residues. The germline V gene encodes CDR1 KGHSH and CDR2 LQKENI. CDR3 residues: CASSPPTSGYSYEQYF. The CDR3 DNA reads as TGTGCCAGCTCACCACCGACTAGCGGGTACTCCTACGAGCAGTACTTC.

Only a few counts were recorded for this clone. The rearrangement joins TRBV5-1 to TRBJ1-5, with TRBD1 identical over 9 bases. The CDR3 consists of 15 residues. Trimming took 4 bases from V and 7 from J; bases not matched to a gene: 9. Germline values: CDR1 SGHRS, CDR2 YFSETQ. The CDR3 sequence is CASSLEGQGLQPQHF. CDR3 sequence (DNA): TGCGCCAGCAGCCTAGAGGGACAGGGCCTACAGCCCCAGCATTTT.

This clone was seen a few times. The CDR3 bases are TGTGCCAGTGGACTTCCCCCCGAGGGAGCTTTCTTT. Translating gives CASGLPPEGAFF. The genes are TRBV6-5 and TRBJ1-1; the D is unclear. Germline CDR1 is MNHEY and CDR2 is SVGAGI. Trimming took 9 bases from V and 10 from J, leaving 18 bases between them. CDR3 length: 12 residues.

This clone came up a few times. V usage is TRBV7-2 and J usage is TRBJ2-7, with D tentatively TRBD1 (5 bases). The germline V gene encodes CDR1 SGHTA and CDR2 FQGNSA. V shed 1 base and J shed 3 bases, with 10 bases lying between them. This CDR3 spans 14 amino acids. CDR3 nucleotide sequence: TGTGCCAGCAGCTTAGATTCCAGGGTCTACGAGCAGTACTTC. Protein product: CASSLDSRVYEQYF.

The genes are TRBV6-1 and TRBJ1-2; TRBD1 is a possible D gene (5 bases). CDR1 MNHNS and CDR2 SASEGT come from the germline V gene. Between the trimmed V and J ends, which lost 5 bases and 2 bases, there was a span of 9 bases. This CDR3 has 13 residues. The CDR3 DNA is TGTGCCAGCAGTTATGGGGGGAACTATGGCTACACCTTC. Its protein is CASSYGGNYGYTF.

The chain recombines TRBV7-2 with TRBJ2-7; the D is unclear. Per germline, CDR1 SGHTA and CDR2 FQGNSA. V lost 1 base to trimming and J lost 1 base, with 8 bases between them. This CDR3 region has 14 residues. The CDR3 nucleotides are TGTGCCAGCAGCTTAGTCCGCCAGTCCTACGAGCAGTACTTC. Translating it yields CASSLVRQSYEQYF.

The J gene is TRBJ2-1, the V gene TRBV4-1; 7 bases agree with TRBD2. Per the germline V gene, CDR1 is MGHRA and CDR2 is YSYEKL. V lost 1 base, J lost 3 bases, and 3 bases stayed unmatched. The CDR3 is 15 residues long. The CDR3 region has the DNA TGCGCCAGCAGCCAAGTAGGCGGGGGCTACAATGAGCAGTTCTTC. As protein: CASSQVGGGYNEQFF.

The chain recombines TRBV29-1 with TRBJ2-1, with a tentative D call TRBD1 (6 bases). Germline lookup yields CDR1 SQVTM and CDR2 ANQGSEA. The CDR3 consists of 15 residues. The V and J ends lost 7 bases and 0 bases respectively, with 16 bases between them. CDR3 loop: CSGRRNRDSYNEQFF. CDR3 bases: TGCAGCGGAAGAAGAAACAGGGACTCCTACAATGAGCAGTTCTTC.

The chain links TRBV18 to TRBJ1-1; the D gene is possibly TRBD1 (6 bases). The germline CDR1 and CDR2 sequences are KGHSH and LQKENI. This CDR3 has 12 amino acids. Trimming took 3 bases from V and 5 from J, leaving 7 bases between them. The CDR3 DNA follows: TGTGCCAGCTCACCGCAGGGGACTGAAGCTTTCTTT. This translates into CASSPQGTEAFF.

This clone was seen only a few times. The chain links TRBV11-2 to TRBJ2-7; possibly TRBD1 for D (5 bases). V lost 2 bases, J lost 3 bases, and 11 bases lay in between. This CDR3 is 14 amino acids long. CDR1 SGHAT and CDR2 FQNNGV come from the germline V gene. CDR3: CASSLSGSIYEQYF. The CDR3 DNA is TGTGCCAGCAGCTTATCAGGGTCGATCTACGAGCAGTACTTC.

This clone turned up a few times. The sample has other DNA sequences that encode this CDR3 too. The V and J genes are TRBV2 and TRBJ1-2; no reliable D call. The CDR3 sequence is 12 residues long. Germline V gives CDR1 SNHLY, CDR2 FYNNEI. The germline V and J ends were trimmed by 0 bases and 5 bases, with 4 bases remaining between them. CDR3 sequence reads: CASSEASYGYTF. CDR3 nucleotide sequence: TGTGCCAGCAGTGAAGCGAGTTATGGCTACACCTTC.

The rearrangement joins TRBV27 to TRBJ2-3, with 7 bases identical to TRBD2. Germline CDR1 reads MNHEY; CDR2 reads SMNVEV (reference sequence). V lost 3 bases and J lost 1; bases outside the gene matches: 4. This CDR3 region has 15 residues. The CDR3 here is CASSLGGTRTDTQYF. The CDR3 nucleotides are TGTGCCAGCAGTTTGGGGGGGACCCGCACAGATACGCAGTATTTT.

This clone has more than one count but fewer than ten. The chain carries TRBV28 and TRBJ2-7; D gene ambiguous. Trimming removed 6 bases from V and 3 bases from J, with 15 bases in between. CDR1 is MDHEN and CDR2 is SYDVKM in the germline V gene. The CDR3 contains 14 residues. As DNA, the CDR3 is TGTGCCAGCAGGCTACAGACCCCCGACTACGAGCAGTACTTC. This sequence encodes CASRLQTPDYEQYF. Based on the CDR3 plus reference TRBV28 and TRBJ2-7, the full variable domain is DVKVTQSSRYLVKRTGEKVFLECVQDMDHENMFWYRQDPGLGLRLIYFSYDVKMKEKGDIPEGYSVSREKKERFSLILESASTNQTSMYLCASRLQTPDYEQYFGPGTRLTVT.

In the case of this clone: The same CDR3 also results from other DNA sequences found in this sample. The chain combines TRBV10-1 with TRBJ2-7; 11 nucleotides align to TRBD1. The CDR3 length is 14 residues. CDR1 and CDR2 (germline): WNHNN, SYGVQD (reference sequence). The J segment lost 1 base and the V segment lost 6 bases, leaving 2 bases of the junction unmatched. The CDR3 DNA is TGCGCCAGCAGCGGGACAGGGGGGTCCTACGAGCAGTACTTC. Residues: CASSGTGGSYEQYF.

This clone was found a few times. The chain has TRBV29-1 and TRBJ2-7, with a weak D call TRBD1 (6 bases). The V gene's germline CDR1 is SQVTM and CDR2 ANQGSEA. The V end lost 4 bases, the J end lost 2 bases, and 9 bases lay between the germline ends. This CDR3 is 12 amino acids long. Here the CDR3 reads CSVGRTAYEQYF. The CDR3 DNA reads as TGCAGCGTTGGGCGGACAGCCTACGAGCAGTACTTC.

This chain links TRBV2 with TRBJ1-1, with D maybe TRBD1 (6 bases). Deletions cut 7 bases from V and 4 bases from J, with 16 bases between. This CDR3 region has 14 residues. Germline loops: CDR1 SNHLY, CDR2 FYNNEI. The CDR3 region is CASTMGGGSTEAFF. CDR3 coding DNA: TGTGCCAGCACCATGGGAGGGGGGAGCACTGAAGCTTTCTTT.

V usage is TRBV7-2 and J usage is TRBJ2-3; D gene uncertain. CDR1 is SGHTA, CDR2 FQGNSA, per germline. The CDR3 has 13 amino acids. V dropped 3 bases and J dropped 4 bases, with 8 bases sitting between them. CDR3: CASSFPGSDTQYF. For the CDR3, the DNA is TGTGCCAGCAGCTTTCCGGGTTCAGATACGCAGTATTTT.

The rearrangement uses TRBV29-1 and TRBJ1-2, with TRBD1 identical over 8 bases. V was pared by 2 bases and J by 8 bases, with 10 bases of the junction left unmatched. There are 14 residues in the CDR3. Germline V gives CDR1 SQVTM, CDR2 ANQGSEA. The CDR3 bases are TGCAGCGTTGAATTGATTCAGGGGGCGAGAGGCTACACCTTC. Translated, it gives CSVELIQGARGYTF.

J is TRBJ2-7 and V is TRBV9, with D maybe TRBD2 (5 bases). The CDR3 spans 14 residues. V lost 4 bases to trimming and J lost 5 bases, with 16 bases between them. Per the germline V gene, CDR1 is SGDLS and CDR2 is YYNGEE. CDR3 nucleotides: TGTGCCAGCAGCCCCCGGACTGGGGTTAACGAGCAGTACTTC. Its translation is CASSPRTGVNEQYF.

The chain links TRBV18 to TRBJ1-2; D may be TRBD1 (5 bases). V lost 3 bases and J lost 1, with 6 bases in between. This CDR3 comprises 13 residues. Germline CDR1 reads KGHSH; CDR2 reads LQKENI. This chain's CDR3 is CASSPDINYGYTF. CDR3 bases: TGTGCCAGCTCACCGGACATTAACTATGGCTACACCTTC.

This clone showed up just a few times. The CDR3 sequence: CASSPRPGQRNTIYF. The CDR3 region has the DNA TGTGCCAGCAGCCCCCGACCGGGACAGCGAAACACCATATATTTT. The chain couples TRBV7-2 to TRBJ1-3; TRBD1 aligns across 7 bases. Trimming cost V 5 bases and J 5 bases; bases outside gene matches: 9. The CDR3 sequence is 15 residues long. Germline CDR1 reads SGHTA; CDR2 reads FQGNSA.

This clone was seen a few times. V and J are TRBV7-9 and TRBJ2-7, with D possibly being TRBD1 (5 bases). V dropped 1 base and J dropped 2 bases, with 12 bases sitting between them. Germline V gene sequence: CDR1 SEHNR, CDR2 FQNEAQ (reference sequence). This CDR3 comprises 15 residues. This chain's CDR3 is CASSLVVGQAYEQYF. Here the CDR3 DNA reads TGTGCCAGCAGCTTAGTAGTGGGGCAGGCCTACGAGCAGTACTTC.

This clone was seen a handful of times. The rearrangement uses TRBV7-2 and TRBJ2-2, with TRBD2 matching over 9 bases. CDR3 length: 16 amino acids. The germline V gene encodes CDR1 SGHTA and CDR2 FQGNSA. Trimming cost V 5 bases and J 3 bases; bases outside gene matches: 7. DNA for the CDR3: TGTGCCAGCAGCCCTACCGCGGGGGGGCACACCGGGGAGCTGTTTTTT. It specifies CASSPTAGGHTGELFF.